This T cell receptor (beta chain) was observed in a study of spatial heterogeneity in lung cancer. Broader study findings: For expanded intratumoral alpha and beta TCRs, counts tracked tumor mutation counts.

Concerning this clonotype: The antigen is not known. An end of the junction does not agree with germline; a read error may underlie this.

TCRdb reprocessed the 5' RACE reads with MiXCR, giving one entry per CDR3 protein. The data hold 21,000 or so distinct CDR3 sequences, with around 6% observed a single time. The sample's time point: sample taken at primary tumor resection. CDR1 and CDR2 (germline): SGHRS, YFSETQ. The CDR3 contains 15 residues. The specimen comprised lung tumor tissue, sampled at surgery. The TCR sequence derives from a male donor with early-stage non-small cell lung cancer. The V gene is TRBV5-1, the J gene TRBJ2-3; 8 nucleotides line up with TRBD2. CDR3 sequence (DNA): TGCGCCAGGAGCTTCGGGAGGGCCGGCACAGATACGCAGTATTTT. Translating gives CARSFGRAGTDTQYF.